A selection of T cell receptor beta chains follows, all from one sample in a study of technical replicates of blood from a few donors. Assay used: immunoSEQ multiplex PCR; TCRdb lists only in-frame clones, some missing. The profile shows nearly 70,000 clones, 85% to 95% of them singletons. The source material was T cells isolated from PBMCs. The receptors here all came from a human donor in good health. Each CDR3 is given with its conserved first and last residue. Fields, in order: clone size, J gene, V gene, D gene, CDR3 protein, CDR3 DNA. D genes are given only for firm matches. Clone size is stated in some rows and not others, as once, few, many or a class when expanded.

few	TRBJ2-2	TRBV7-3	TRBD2	CASSPLGLAGTGELFF	TGTGCCAGCAGCCCCCTTGGACTAGCGGGCACCGGGGAGCTGTTTTTT
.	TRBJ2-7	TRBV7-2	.	CASSPGWYEQYF	TGTGCCAGCAGCCCAGGCTGGTACGAGCAGTACTTC
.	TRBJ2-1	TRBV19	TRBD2	CASSMHRGLAGVRNEQFF	TGTGCCAGTAGTATGCACAGAGGACTAGCGGGAGTTAGGAATGAGCAGTTCTTC
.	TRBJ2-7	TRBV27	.	CASKSTSFPSYEQYF	TGTGCCAGCAAATCTACTAGCTTCCCCTCCTACGAGCAGTACTTC
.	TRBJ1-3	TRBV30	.	CAWHRSSGNTIYF	TGTGCCTGGCACAGAAGCTCTGGAAACACCATATATTTT
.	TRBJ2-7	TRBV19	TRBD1	CASSINRGPYEQYF	TGTGCCAGTAGTATAAACAGGGGGCCTTACGAGCAGTACTTC
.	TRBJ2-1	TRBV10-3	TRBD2	CAITSGLAGELHYNEQFF	TGTGCCATCACTTCGGGACTAGCGGGAGAGCTTCACTACAATGAGCAGTTCTTC
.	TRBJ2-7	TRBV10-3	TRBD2	CAIRPGTSGYEQYF	TGTGCCATCAGACCCGGGACTAGCGGCTACGAGCAGTACTTC
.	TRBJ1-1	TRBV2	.	CASSSIQGYTEAFF	TGTGCCAGCAGTTCCATACAGGGTTACACTGAAGCTTTCTTT
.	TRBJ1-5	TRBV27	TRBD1	CASSLIQGSGPQHF	TGTGCCAGCAGTTTAATACAGGGGTCTGGGCCCCAGCATTTT
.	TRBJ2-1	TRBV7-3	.	CASSPLIGLTLAEQFF	TGTGCCAGCAGTCCCCTTATCGGACTTACCTTAGCCGAGCAGTTCTTC
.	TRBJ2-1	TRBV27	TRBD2	CASSLGLAVTYNEQFF	TGTGCCAGCAGTTTAGGACTAGCGGTAACCTACAATGAGCAGTTCTTC
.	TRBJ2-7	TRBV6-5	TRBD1	CASSPGQSDEQYF	TGTGCCAGCAGTCCGGGACAGTCAGACGAGCAGTACTTC
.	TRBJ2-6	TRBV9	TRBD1	CASSNRTGVSGANVLTF	TGTGCCAGCAGCAATAGGACAGGCGTCTCTGGGGCCAACGTCCTGACTTTC
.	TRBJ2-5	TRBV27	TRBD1	CASRPTGIETQYF	TGTGCCAGCAGACCGACAGGGATTGAGACCCAGTACTTC
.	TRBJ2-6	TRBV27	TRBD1	CASSQVGTGVSGANVLTF	TGTGCCAGCAGCCAAGTGGGGACAGGGGTCTCTGGGGCCAACGTCCTGACTTTC
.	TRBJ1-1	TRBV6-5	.	CASSRSGNTEAFF	TGTGCCAGCAGTAGATCAGGGAACACTGAAGCTTTCTTT
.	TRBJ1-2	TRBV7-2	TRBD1	CASSPDRGAYGYTF	TGTGCCAGCAGCCCGGACAGGGGTGCCTATGGCTACACCTTC
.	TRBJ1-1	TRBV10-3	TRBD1	CAISEQGAENTEAFF	TGTGCCATCAGTGAGCAGGGGGCCGAGAACACTGAAGCTTTCTTT
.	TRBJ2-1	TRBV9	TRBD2	CASSVRMGGYNEQFF	TGTGCCAGCAGCGTAAGAATGGGAGGGTACAATGAGCAGTTCTTC
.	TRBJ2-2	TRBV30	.	CAWRITSGDTGELFF	TGTGCCTGGAGGATTACATCGGGGGACACCGGGGAGCTGTTTTTT
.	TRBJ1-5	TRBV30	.	CAWSSGAAAQPQHF	TGTGCCTGGAGTTCCGGTGCTGCCGCGCAGCCCCAGCATTTT
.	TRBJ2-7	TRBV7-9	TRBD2	CASSLPSGPYEQYF	TGTGCCAGCAGCTTACCTAGCGGGCCCTACGAGCAGTACTTC
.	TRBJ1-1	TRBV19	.	CASPGVSDTEAFF	TGTGCCAGTCCTGGAGTCTCGGACACTGAAGCTTTCTTT
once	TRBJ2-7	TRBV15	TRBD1	CATSRDRTGYNEQYF	TGTGCCACCAGCAGAGATAGGACAGGCTACAACGAGCAGTACTTC